This T cell receptor (beta chain) was identified in a study of shared T cell receptors in the human thymus (dated by TCRdb to about 2021). At the level of the whole study: The study examined how the human thymus generates shared, self-reactive T-cell receptor alpha chains.

On this clone: Its antigen is still unknown. The input lacks base qualities; no much larger clone sits a single base away.

The library was built by means of the immunoSEQ multiplex PCR assay. Here the immuneACCESS table is served through TCRdb, limited to in-frame sequences with V and J called. Missing clones are a known gap in these copies; in checked studies unresolved V genes cover under half, and the rest lacks a known reason. Within this sample are approximately 490,000 clones, with approximately 78% of them counted one time only. The biggest ten clones account for roughly 0.013% of the sample. The junction shows trimming of 6 bases on V and 4 bases on J, and the gene matches do not reach 4 bases of it. CDR1 is given as MNHEY and CDR2 as SMNVEV, both from the germline V gene (reference sequence). From its cysteine to its phenylalanine, the CDR3 spans 13 amino acids. Only the CDR3 DNA is retained, 39 bases long and in frame from the first base. The sample was also reused in another study, on human thymus T cells. Reported in the second study: Immunologically healthy infants undergoing open corrective cardiac surgery for congenital heart defects in Finland were used as donors. Thymus tissue was collected as surgical resects that were removed during corrective cardiac surgery. V and J gene segment usage appeared biased in both thymic and peripheral blood repertoires. According to the related research, thymic TCR repertoires were highly overlapping among unrelated individuals. The study described the TCR alpha and beta repertoires in under 10 infant thymus samples and four matching peripheral blood samples. The cohort included over five male and a couple of female infants, with donor ages spanning 7 to 244 days. Thymocytes were freed from the tissue by mechanical means and kept at -70 degrees C as pellets of roughly 9-30 million cells. A QIAsymphony instrument was used to extract genomic DNA from the frozen cell pellets. Using the immunoSEQ multiplex PCR assay, the TCRB and TCRAD loci were amplified from a standardized quantity of quality-controlled genomic DNA. The V(D)J region was spanned by amplicons of a length sufficient to cover the CDR3 and to identify V and J genes. The amplicons were sequenced on an Illumina platform via the commercial immunoSEQ service. Primer bias and sequencing errors were corrected using previously described methods, and TCRAD and TCRB definitions followed the IMGT database. immunoSEQ Analyzer 3.0 and VDJTools were used for repertoire analysis, which covered basic statistics, V/J segment usage, diversity estimates, rarefaction and pairwise overlap. Diversity was estimated using the Chao1, ChaoE, Efron-Thisted, Shannon and inverse Simpson indices, and was also estimated on datasets down-sampled to the size of the smallest sample. Repertoire overlap was determined by strict matching of CDR3 nucleotide sequence, V gene and J gene, and Jaccard-based multidimensional scaling clustering was applied. On average, thymus samples gave 800,000 or so unique TCRB clonotypes, whereas blood samples gave 80,000 to 85,000.

Recombination connected TRBV27 to TRBJ2-7; a stretch of 9 junction bases matches TRBD1. The sequence was obtained from a boy in the first two years of life with a congenital heart defect. Donor details come from another sample of the same person, matched by shared clones. Sequencing used thymocytes. The CDR3 region reads CASRVGQGYEQYF. The nucleotide sequence is given as TGTGCCAGCAGAGTGGGACAGGGTTACGAGCAGTACTTC.